This T cell receptor beta chain is drawn from a study of T-cell memory formation after mild COVID-19. The TCR alpha and TCR beta cDNA libraries, bearing sample barcodes and UMIs, were generated by 5'RACE using constant-segment primers. In TCRdb, the 5' RACE reads were re-called with MiXCR into one record per CDR3 protein. The sample contains roughly 300,000 distinct CDR3 sequences, 8% to 10% of which appear only once. This clonotype has ten or more counts. The target antigen is unknown. Study-level findings and limits: The appearance of some responding clones in pre-infection memory suggested that cross-reactive memory joined. Clones from the second wave (peaking day 37) had unconfirmed SARS-CoV-2 specificity.

This CDR3 is built from 12 residues. From germline, CDR1 is SGHKS and CDR2 YYEKEE (reference sequence). V lost 0 bases and J 4 bases, leaving 2 bases between the germline ends. This TCR was sampled from a man aged 18 to 30 who had mild COVID-19 (a few samples of this study predate the infection). Cell type and time point are not known. The sample was PBMCs or a T cell subset sorted from them (not recorded which). This chain joins TRBV5-5 and TRBJ1-3; no reliable D call. DNA for the CDR3: TGTGCCAGCAGCTTGGACGGAAACACCATATATTTT. This codes for CASSLDGNTIYF.